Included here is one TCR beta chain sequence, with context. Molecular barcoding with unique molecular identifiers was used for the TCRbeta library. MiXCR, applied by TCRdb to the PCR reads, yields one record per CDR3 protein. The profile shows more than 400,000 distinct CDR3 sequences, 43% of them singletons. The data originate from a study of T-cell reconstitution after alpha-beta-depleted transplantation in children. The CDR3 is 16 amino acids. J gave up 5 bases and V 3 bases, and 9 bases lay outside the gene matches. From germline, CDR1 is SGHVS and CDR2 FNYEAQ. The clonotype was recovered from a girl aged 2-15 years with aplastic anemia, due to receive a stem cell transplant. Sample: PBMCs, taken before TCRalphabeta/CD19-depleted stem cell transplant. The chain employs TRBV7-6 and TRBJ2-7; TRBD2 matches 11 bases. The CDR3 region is CASSFIVAGGRNEQYF. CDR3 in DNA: TGTGCCAGCAGCTTTATAGTAGCGGGAGGGCGGAACGAGCAGTACTTC.